This TCR beta chain appears in the sequencing data of a study of blood T cell repertoires in COVID-19. TCRdb keeps only in-frame clones here, not all; method: immunoSEQ multiplex PCR. The data contain roughly 410,000 clones, about 91% of them seen just once; the ten biggest clones take up about 1.6%. Patients at the Seattle site were enrolled during active infection and followed longitudinally. The clonotype originates from a woman in her thirties or forties with COVID-19, enrolled during active disease. The sequencing sample was made of peripheral blood.

CDR3 sequence: CASSLGLAGGINEQFF. The CDR3 region has the DNA TGCGCCAGCAGCTTGGGACTAGCGGGGGGAATCAATGAGCAGTTCTTC. The gene calls are TRBV5-1 and TRBJ2-1; TRBD2 aligns across 13 bases. This CDR3 comprises 16 residues. The germline gives CDR1 SGHRS, CDR2 YFSETQ. V trimming: 0 bases; J trimming: 6 bases; junction bases outside the gene matches: 3.